These T cell receptor beta chains were read from a single sample in a study of blood T cell repertoires in COVID-19. Only in-frame clones appear in the TCRdb table, and some are missing; sequencing was by immunoSEQ multiplex PCR. Among 250,000 to 300,000 clones listed, approximately 81% were seen once. Material: peripheral blood. All receptors derive from a woman between 55 and 75 years old with active or convalescent COVID-19. CDR3s include the opening cysteine and the closing phenylalanine or tryptophan. The order of the fields is J gene, D gene, CDR3 length, V gene, clone size, CDR3 protein, CDR3 DNA. A D gene is named only where the DNA matches it firmly. Size is stated for part of the rows, as once, few or many counts, or as a class when the clone is expanded.

TRBJ2-5 TRBD2 16 TRBV5-1 - CASSSGLAGGRETQYF TGCGCCAGCAGCTCAGGACTAGCGGGGGGCAGAGAGACCCAGTACTTC
TRBJ2-3 - 15 TRBV19 - CASSRFSGYTDTQYF TGTGCCAGTAGCCGGTTTAGCGGCTACACAGATACGCAGTATTTT
TRBJ2-1 TRBD1 13 TRBV6-6 - CASLTGGTNEQFF TGTGCCAGCCTGACAGGGGGGACCAATGAGCAGTTCTTC
TRBJ2-5 - 13 TRBV12-3/TRBV12-4 - CASSLFSQETQYF TGTGCCAGCAGTTTATTCAGTCAAGAGACCCAGTACTTC
TRBJ1-5 - 13 TRBV19 - CASSYWTDQPQHF TGTGCCAGTAGTTACTGGACAGATCAGCCCCAGCATTTT
TRBJ1-6 - 15 TRBV2 - CASRLQESYNSPLHF TGTGCCAGCAGACTACAGGAAAGCTATAATTCACCCCTCCACTTT
TRBJ2-2 TRBD1 14 TRBV5-6 - CASSSGTGAGELFF TGTGCCAGCAGCTCCGGGACAGGGGCCGGGGAGCTGTTTTTT
TRBJ1-1 TRBD1 15 TRBV4-2 - CASSQQPGQVTEAFF TGTGCCAGCAGCCAACAGCCGGGACAGGTTACTGAAGCTTTCTTT
TRBJ1-2 - 17 TRBV2 - CASSDVGRALDENGYTF TGTGCCAGCAGTGATGTCGGGCGGGCCCTTGACGAGAATGGCTACACCTTC
TRBJ2-3 - 16 TRBV30 - CAWSVPQLATTDTQYF TGTGCCTGGAGTGTACCCCAACTAGCTACCACAGATACGCAGTATTTT
TRBJ2-2 TRBD1 18 TRBV11-3 once CASSSDRDRDYRTGELFF TGTGCCAGCAGCTCAGACCGGGACAGGGATTATCGCACCGGGGAGCTGTTTTTT
TRBJ2-7 - 15 TRBV4-3 once CASSQDPRAAYEQYF TGCGCCAGCAGCCAAGATCCCAGGGCGGCCTACGAGCAGTACTTC
TRBJ2-1 TRBD1 16 TRBV27 once CASSFGRQGGVNEQFF TGTGCCAGCAGTTTTGGTCGACAGGGGGGTGTGAATGAGCAGTTCTTC
TRBJ1-4 - 16 TRBV19 - CASSIDKAFGSEKLFF TGTGCCAGTAGTATTGATAAGGCCTTCGGGAGTGAAAAACTGTTTTTT